The 19 T cell receptor beta chains listed next were all sequenced from one sample in a study of blood T cell repertoires in COVID-19. The protocol was immunoSEQ multiplex PCR, while the TCRdb copy is restricted to in-frame clones and leaves out a portion. In the table there are about 130,000 clones, around 89% of which are singletons. Input material: peripheral blood. The source is a man aged 45-60 years with active or convalescent COVID-19.

The V and J genes are TRBV7-9 and TRBJ1-2, with no clear D. The CDR3 runs to 13 residues. Germline V gives CDR1 SEHNR, CDR2 FQNEAQ (reference sequence). Trimming took 1 base from V and 3 from J, leaving 6 bases between them. CDR3 sequence: CASSLGVDYGYTF. CDR3 nucleotide sequence: TGTGCCAGCAGCTTAGGCGTAGACTATGGCTACACCTTC. Filled out from reference TRBV7-9 and TRBJ1-2, the complete variable domain reads DTGVSQNPRHKITKRGQNVTFRCDPISEHNRLYWYRQTLGQGPEFLTYFQNEAQLEKSRLLSDRFSAERPKGSFSTLEIQRTEQGDSAMYLCASSLGVDYGYTFGSGTRLTVV.

The V gene is TRBV10-2, the J gene TRBJ2-5; TRBD1 matches 7 bases. This CDR3 has 13 residues. Trimming at V came to 5 bases and at J to 7 bases, leaving 7 bases not matched to a gene. CDR1 WSHSY and CDR2 SAAADI come from the germline V gene. Here the CDR3 DNA reads TGCGCCAGCAGTACCGACAGGGCCGGGACCCAGTACTTC. Amino acids: CASSTDRAGTQYF.

Here the CDR3 DNA reads TGTGCCAGCAGTGCGGACAGGGTCGGGACTGAAGCTTTCTTT. It is translated as CASSADRVGTEAFF. The chain carries TRBV2 and TRBJ1-1, with 8 nucleotides matching TRBD1. The V gene end was trimmed by 4 bases and the J gene end by 5 bases; junction bases not matched to a gene: 6. Germline CDR1 and CDR2: SNHLY and FYNNEI. The CDR3 loop spans 14 amino acids.

This chain joins TRBV7-2 and TRBJ2-4; D is uncertain. The CDR3 length is 14 residues. The germline V gene has CDR1 SGHTA and CDR2 FQGNSA. Deletions cut 5 bases from V and 8 bases from J, with 16 bases between. The CDR3 protein is CASSPIRNFDIQYF. In DNA form, the CDR3 reads TGTGCCAGCAGCCCAATCAGGAATTTTGACATTCAGTACTTC.

The gene calls are TRBV27 and TRBJ1-4; D might be TRBD1 (5 bases). Trimming removed 6 bases from V and 4 bases from J, with 9 bases in between. This CDR3 has 13 residues. Germline V gene data show CDR1 as MNHEY and CDR2 as SMNVEV (reference sequence). CDR3 nucleotide sequence: TGTGCCAGCAGCGGACATGGTAATGAAAAACTGTTTTTT. This gives the protein CASSGHGNEKLFF.

The genes are TRBV5-6 and TRBJ1-6; TRBD1 is a possible D gene (5 bases). CDR1 and CDR2 (germline): SGHDT, YYEEEE. Trimming left V 0 bases short and J 7 bases short, with 17 bases between. The CDR3 has 17 amino acids. Here the CDR3 DNA reads TGTGCCAGCAGCTTGGACACAGGCCCATGGTCGAATTCACCCCTCCACTTT. Translating it yields CASSLDTGPWSNSPLHF.

This chain connects TRBV5-4 to TRBJ1-2; 10 nucleotides align to TRBD1. There are 15 residues in the CDR3. Germline-derived CDR1 and CDR2 are SGHNT and YYREEE (reference sequence). Trimming removed 6 bases from V and 3 bases from J; junction bases left unmatched: 8. The CDR3: CASTKDRGRDYGYTF. The CDR3 DNA reads TGTGCCAGCACCAAAGACAGGGGGCGAGACTATGGCTACACCTTC. Together with reference TRBV5-4 and TRBJ1-2, the CDR3 gives the full variable domain: ETGVTQSPTHLIKTRGQQVTLRCSSQSGHNTVSWYQQALGQGPQFIFQYYREEENGRGNFPPRFSGLQFPNYSSELNVNALELDDSALYLCASTKDRGRDYGYTFGSGTRLTVV.

The chain links TRBV30 to TRBJ2-1; 10 nucleotides align to TRBD2. CDR1 and CDR2 (germline): GTSNPN, SVGIG (reference sequence). The ends lost 6 bases at V and 2 bases at J; junction bases unmatched: 7. The CDR3 is 15 amino acids. The CDR3 DNA sequence: TGTGCCTGTCAAAAGCGGGGGGGGACCTACAATGAGCAGTTCTTC. Protein product: CACQKRGGTYNEQFF.

The chain recombines TRBV28 with TRBJ2-1; D remains unclear. Germline CDR1 and CDR2: MDHEN and SYDVKM. With 4 bases removed from V and 8 bases from J, the gap between germline ends came to 9 bases. The CDR3 spans 12 residues. The CDR3 loop is CASSWASDEQFF. The CDR3 DNA is TGTGCCAGCAGTTGGGCCTCCGATGAGCAGTTCTTC.

The V and J genes are TRBV7-9 and TRBJ2-1; 8 bases align to TRBD1. Germline assignment: CDR1 SEHNR and CDR2 FQNEAQ (reference sequence). Germline trimming cut 3 bases from V and 8 bases from J; bases unmatched to any gene: 9. The CDR3 runs 15 residues. CDR3 sequence (DNA): TGTGCCAGCAGCTTGGGCCAGACAGGGGTCGATGAGCAGTTCTTC. Protein product: CASSLGQTGVDEQFF.

This chain connects TRBV19 to TRBJ2-1, with 7 positions matching TRBD1. The germline gives CDR1 LNHDA, CDR2 SQIVND (reference sequence). CDR3 length: 15 amino acids. The ends lost 0 bases at V and 8 bases at J; junction bases unmatched: 7. CDR3 in DNA: TGTGCCAGTAGTATAGAGGGGACAGAAACCCATGAGCAGTTCTTC. This translates into CASSIEGTETHEQFF. The full variable domain, rest sourced from reference TRBV19 and TRBJ2-1, is DGGITQSPKYLFRKEGQNVTLSCEQNLNHDAMYWYRQDPGQGLRLIYYSQIVNDFQKGDIAEGYSVSREKKESFPLTVTSAQKNPTAFYLCASSIEGTETHEQFFGPGTRLTVL.

The chain combines TRBV6-5 with TRBJ2-7; possible D gene TRBD2, 6 bases. V lost 5 bases and J lost 5, with 16 bases in between. CDR3 length: 14 amino acids. CDR1 MNHEY and CDR2 SVGAGI come from the germline V gene. CDR3 residues: CASSPFPSAHEQYF. The DNA of the CDR3 is TGTGCCAGCAGTCCCTTCCCTAGCGCCCACGAGCAGTACTTC.

As DNA, the CDR3 is TGTGCCAGCTCACCAGGTAGCGGGGCTCAAGAGACCCAGTACTTC. This sequence encodes CASSPGSGAQETQYF. This sequence joins TRBV18 and TRBJ2-5, with 8 bases identical to TRBD2. Germline V gene data show CDR1 as KGHSH and CDR2 as LQKENI. With 2 bases clipped from V and 2 bases from J, the junction kept 4 bases outside the gene matches. The CDR3 runs 15 residues.

J is TRBJ1-2 and V is TRBV20-1; the D gene is possibly TRBD1 (6 bases). The CDR3 is made up of 14 amino acids. Trimming shortened V by 3 bases and J by 4 bases, and 15 bases separated the two germline ends. CDR1 and CDR2 (germline): DFQATT, SNEGSKA (reference sequence). For the CDR3, the DNA is TGCAGTGCTAGTCTCGCAGGGGTGACCTATGGCTACACCTTC. This encodes CSASLAGVTYGYTF.

The chain couples TRBV9 to TRBJ1-5; 7 bases match TRBD1. V shed 0 bases, J shed 1 base, and the junction held 1 base outside the gene matches. This CDR3 has 15 amino acids. Germline-derived CDR1 and CDR2 are SGDLS and YYNGEE. CDR3 in DNA: TGTGCCAGCAGCGTAGGACAGGGAAGCAATCAGCCCCAGCATTTT. It is translated as CASSVGQGSNQPQHF.

V and J are TRBV2 and TRBJ1-2; maybe TRBD1 (6 bases). The length of the CDR3 is 15 residues. Trimming removed 0 bases at V and 8 bases at J, with 16 bases between. CDR1 and CDR2 from the germline V gene are SNHLY and FYNNEI. CDR3 DNA sequence: TGTGCCAGCAGTGAAGCGCTTCGGGGGGCCCGCGGCTACACCTTC. It is translated as CASSEALRGARGYTF.

The chain has TRBV4-2 and TRBJ1-6; D is unresolved. The CDR3 is made up of 17 amino acids. CDR1 is LGHNA and CDR2 is YNFKEQ in the germline V gene. V was shortened by 0 bases and J by 0 bases, with 9 bases between the two germline ends. This chain's CDR3 is CASSQEMPSSYNSPLHF. The CDR3 DNA is TGTGCCAGCAGCCAAGAAATGCCGAGCTCCTATAATTCACCCCTCCACTTT.

This clone was observed a single time. The CDR3 DNA reads as TGCGCCAGCAGCCAGGGTCGGCTACACCCGACAGAGACCCAGTACTTC. Translation gives CASSQGRLHPTETQYF. V gene TRBV5-1 combines with J gene TRBJ2-5, with D possibly matching TRBD1 (5 bases). Germline CDR1 and CDR2: SGHRS and YFSETQ. V was clipped by 4 bases and J by 4 bases, with 20 bases between them. The CDR3 loop spans 16 amino acids.

The chain has TRBV11-2 and TRBJ2-3, with 8 nucleotides matching TRBD1. Per the germline V gene, CDR1 is SGHAT and CDR2 is FQNNGV. V lost 1 base to trimming and J lost 5 bases; unmatched junction nucleotides: 5. CDR3 size: 15 residues. CDR3 DNA sequence: TGTGCCAGCAGCTTAGGACAGGGGCGAGAAGATACGCAGTATTTT. Translated, it gives CASSLGQGREDTQYF.